These T cell receptor beta chains were read from a single sample in a study of blood T cell repertoires in COVID-19. Repertoires were generated with immunoSEQ multiplex PCR, while TCRdb's copy carries only in-frame clones and drops some. The table lists some 96,000 clones, 90% of them singletons, with 1.5% to 2% in the top ten. Sequenced input: peripheral blood. These receptors were taken from a man aged 55 to 70 with acute or convalescent COVID-19. CDR3s include the opening cysteine and the closing phenylalanine or tryptophan. The order of the fields is V gene, clone size, D gene, J gene, CDR3 DNA, CDR3 protein. The D gene is left open where the match is weak. Some rows have no size entry. The others give once, few or many, or a class for an expanded clone.

TRBV2	NA	TRBD1	TRBJ1-2	TGTGCCAGCAGTGGACAGGGTTTCGGCTATGGCTACACCTTC	CASSGQGFGYGYTF
TRBV5-1	NA	NA	TRBJ2-3	TGCGCCAGCAGCTTAACCGGTAGCACAGATACGCAGTATTTT	CASSLTGSTDTQYF
TRBV9	NA	TRBD1	TRBJ2-3	TGTGCCAGCAGCGTAGCTGGGACAGACTGGAGCACAGATACGCAGTATTTT	CASSVAGTDWSTDTQYF
TRBV27	NA	NA	TRBJ1-5	TGTGCCAGCAGTCTCGACAGCTATAGCAATCAGCCCCAGCATTTT	CASSLDSYSNQPQHF
TRBV3-1/TRBV3-2	NA	NA	TRBJ2-1	TGTGCCAGCAGCCAAGAAACGACTTCTTACAATGAGCAGTTCTTC	CASSQETTSYNEQFF
TRBV7-2	NA	NA	TRBJ2-5	TGTGCCAGCAGCCCCGAGGGGACTGCCCAGACCCAGTACTTC	CASSPEGTAQTQYF
TRBV6-5	NA	NA	TRBJ1-2	TGTGCCAGCAGTTACTCTGTGGGGGGTGGGTATGGCTACACCTTC	CASSYSVGGGYGYTF
TRBV6-1	NA	NA	TRBJ1-5	TGTGCCAGCAGTGAATACGGGACACGGATTAGCAATCAGCCCCAGCATTTT	CASSEYGTRISNQPQHF
TRBV10-3	NA	TRBD1	TRBJ2-2	TGTGCCATCAGTCCCTCATACGGGACAGGGGAGCGGGTGCTGTTTTTT	CAISPSYGTGERVLFF
TRBV9	NA	TRBD1	TRBJ2-2	TGTGCCAGCAGTGGAACCACAGGGGTGTCCGGGGAGCTGTTTTTT	CASSGTTGVSGELFF
TRBV5-1	NA	TRBD1	TRBJ1-4	TGCGCCAGCAGCATCGGACAGGGGAGGACTGAAAAACTGTTTTTT	CASSIGQGRTEKLFF
TRBV25-1	NA	NA	TRBJ1-5	TGTGCCAGCATAGTACCCAAGGGAGGCGGGCCCCAGCATTTT	CASIVPKGGGPQHF
TRBV10-3	NA	TRBD1	TRBJ1-2	TGTGCCATCAGCCCCTCACAGGGGTTTGGCTACACCTTC	CAISPSQGFGYTF
TRBV15	few	NA	TRBJ2-3	TGTGCCACCAGCAGCCACAGGGTGAGCACAGATACGCAGTATTTT	CATSSHRVSTDTQYF
TRBV5-6	NA	NA	TRBJ1-5	TGTGCCAGCAGCTTAAGAGGTAGCAATCAGCCCCAGCATTTT	CASSLRGSNQPQHF
TRBV5-5	NA	TRBD1	TRBJ1-4	TGTGCCAGCAGCTTGGCGCCCGGGACAGGGAGGGCAACTAATGAAAAACTGTTTTTT	CASSLAPGTGRATNEKLFF
TRBV11-2	NA	NA	TRBJ1-2	TGTGCCAGCAGCCTTTCACAGGGAGACTATGGCTACACCTTC	CASSLSQGDYGYTF
TRBV27	NA	NA	TRBJ1-4	TGTGCCAGCAGTGCCCAGCCCGGAGGTGATGAAAAACTGTTTTTT	CASSAQPGGDEKLFF
TRBV29-1	NA	TRBD1	TRBJ1-3	TGCAGCGGTGCGGCAGGGGGGAGCTCTGGAAACACCATATATTTT	CSGAAGGSSGNTIYF
TRBV15	NA	TRBD1	TRBJ1-5	TGTGCCACCAGCGCCGGGACAGGGGGAAGCAATCAGCCCCAGCATTTT	CATSAGTGGSNQPQHF
TRBV7-2	once	NA	TRBJ1-2	TGTGCCAGCAGTCCCGGGGCAGGGGCGGGCTATTATGGCTACACCTTC	CASSPGAGAGYYGYTF
TRBV12-3/TRBV12-4	NA	TRBD1	TRBJ1-2	TGTGCCAGCAGATGGGGACAGGGACATGGCTACACCTTC	CASRWGQGHGYTF
TRBV18	NA	TRBD1	TRBJ1-2	TGTGCCAGCTCACCGACGGGGACAGGGTCAGCTAACTATGGCTACACCTTC	CASSPTGTGSANYGYTF
TRBV1	NA	NA	TRBJ1-5	TGCACCAGCAGCCAAGATTCTCAGGCAGGGTATAGCAATCAGCCCCAGCATTTT	CTSSQDSQAGYSNQPQHF
TRBV9	NA	NA	TRBJ2-7	TGTGCCAGCAGCCCCCGAACAGAGAGCTCCTACGAGCAGTACTTC	CASSPRTESSYEQYF
TRBV12-3/TRBV12-4	NA	NA	TRBJ1-2	TGTGCCGCCAGCAGTTTCCAGGGTGGCGGCTACACCTTC	CAASSFQGGGYTF
TRBV19	NA	NA	TRBJ2-7	TGTGCCAGTAGGATCAAGCACGTTAAGTCCGAGCAGTACTTC	CASRIKHVKSEQYF